Sequencing of this TCR beta chain was carried out in a study of patients and donors after allogeneic stem cell transplantation (dated by TCRdb to about 2020). The library was made by RT-PCR. Sequenced on a NextSeq 550. TCRdb cleaned the public reads at Q25 with fastp, built clones with MiXCR and kept in-frame beta chains. Rows are combined by CDR3 protein, so each entry shows the most common genes and DNA. The table for this sample lists approximately 31,000 distinct CDR3 sequences; 37% of them were counted only once. More than 65% of the sample is held by the ten biggest clonotypes. This clonotype turned up a few times. Its antigen has not been determined. There are no base qualities to consult, and no much larger clone falls within one base. For CDR1 and CDR2, the germline V gene lists MNHEY and SVGEGT. CDR3 length: 14 amino acids, cysteine to phenylalanine. Only the CDR3 DNA is retained, 42 bases long and in frame from the first base. V and J lose 5 bases and 4 bases, and a span of 12 bases separates them.

The sequence came from a human donor who was either an allogeneic HSCT recipient or a stem cell or donor lymphocyte infusion donor (not recorded which). It is not recorded whose cells these are; they may come from a transplant donor. The source material was blood, either unsorted or a sorted T cell fraction (not recorded which). The V and J segments used are TRBV6-2 or TRBV6-3 and TRBJ2-1; tentative D gene TRBD1, with 5 bases matching. The CDR3 has the sequence CASSRDREYNEQFF. The DNA reads as follows: TGTGCCAGCAGTCGCGACAGAGAATACAATGAGCAGTTCTTC.